These 11 T cell receptor beta chains share one sample of origin, sequenced in a study of cytomegalovirus exposure and HLA in healthy donors. PCR amplification relied on 60 Vbeta primers (plus 13 Jbeta primers). The repertoire was sequenced with immunoSEQ multiplex PCR; TCRdb's copy has only in-frame clones and lacks some. This table holds over 150,000 clones, roughly 80% found once. Source material: PBMCs. Receptors originate from a man between 18 and 29 years old in good health and CMV-seropositive.

This chain joins TRBV15 and TRBJ1-1, with a weak D call TRBD1 (6 bases). The ends were cut back, 1 base at V and 1 base at J, with 10 bases in the middle. This CDR3 region has 15 residues. The germline gives CDR1 LNHNV, CDR2 YYDKDF (reference sequence). Written as DNA, the CDR3 is TGTGCCACCAGCAGAGCTACAGGGTGGAACACTGAAGCTTTCTTT. Its protein product is CATSRATGWNTEAFF.

The chain employs TRBV4-3 and TRBJ2-1; TRBD2 aligns across 10 bases. Trimming at V came to 0 bases and at J to 3 bases, leaving 2 bases not matched to a gene. Germline assignment: CDR1 LGHNA and CDR2 YSLEER. The CDR3 has 16 residues. The CDR3, as DNA: TGCGCCAGCAGCCAAGATCCTAGCGGGGGCTACAATGAGCAGTTCTTC. Translating it yields CASSQDPSGGYNEQFF.

The chain links TRBV29-1 to TRBJ1-2; a possible D gene is TRBD1 (5 bases). Germline V gives CDR1 SQVTM, CDR2 ANQGSEA. The CDR3 is made up of 11 amino acids. Trimming cost V 5 bases and J 4 bases, with 8 bases left between them. The CDR3, as DNA: TGCAGCGTTCAAAGGGGCTATGGCTACACCTTC. Protein sequence: CSVQRGYGYTF.

V is TRBV18 and J is TRBJ1-4, with 7 bases lining up with TRBD1. CDR3 length: 16 amino acids. Per germline, CDR1 KGHSH and CDR2 LQKENI. V lost 0 bases to trimming and J lost 6 bases; unmatched junction nucleotides: 7. The CDR3 DNA sequence: TGTGCCAGCTCACCACCGACCACAGGGGTCTATGAAAAACTGTTTTTT. Translating gives CASSPPTTGVYEKLFF.

The V and J genes are TRBV5-4 and TRBJ2-1; TRBD1 is a possible D gene (5 bases). The CDR3 contains 15 residues. CDR1 SGHNT and CDR2 YYREEE come from the germline V gene (reference sequence). Trimming left V 5 bases short and J 0 bases short, with 12 bases between. CDR3 sequence (DNA): TGTGCCAGCAGGTTCGACAGTTCCTCCTACAATGAGCAGTTCTTC. It translates to CASRFDSSSYNEQFF.

The chain recombines TRBV13 with TRBJ2-2; 9 positions match TRBD1. The J segment lost 7 bases and the V segment lost 7 bases, leaving 10 bases of the junction unmatched. Germline V lookup: CDR1 PRHDT, CDR2 FYEKMQ (reference sequence). The CDR3 runs to 15 residues. The CDR3 protein is CASNHRGRSVGELFF. The CDR3 DNA reads as TGTGCCAGCAACCACAGGGGGCGGTCCGTCGGGGAGCTGTTTTTT.

The chain is built from TRBV5-4 and TRBJ1-3; 8 bases agree with TRBD1. CDR1 SGHNT and CDR2 YYREEE come from the germline V gene (reference sequence). The CDR3 has 16 amino acids. With V trimmed by 3 bases and J by 3 bases, 8 bases remained unmatched. In DNA form, the CDR3 reads TGTGCCAGCAGCTCCGCCTCGACAGGGGATGGAAACACCATATATTTT. Protein sequence: CASSSASTGDGNTIYF.

This clone showed up just once. The chain uses TRBV11-3 and TRBJ2-7; 10 positions match TRBD1. The CDR3 totals 15 residues. V lost 5 bases, J lost 6 bases, and 10 bases stayed unmatched. Germline V gene data show CDR1 as SGHNT and CDR2 as YENEEA. The chain's CDR3 is CASSPDPGDRGEQYF. CDR3 in DNA: TGTGCCAGCAGCCCCGATCCCGGGGACAGGGGCGAGCAGTACTTC.

V gene TRBV29-1 combines with J gene TRBJ2-7; 9 bases are a match to TRBD1. The germline CDR1 and CDR2 sequences are SQVTM and ANQGSEA. The CDR3 extends over 13 amino acids. Unmatched junction bases numbered 3, after V lost 2 bases and J lost 4 bases. CDR3 in amino acids: CSVETTGGYEQYF. The CDR3 DNA sequence: TGCAGCGTTGAAACGACAGGGGGTTACGAGCAGTACTTC.

The chain employs TRBV2 and TRBJ2-2; no clear D gene. Trimming stripped 4 bases from V and 4 bases from J, with 7 bases between. The length of the CDR3 is 13 residues. The germline V gene encodes CDR1 SNHLY and CDR2 FYNNEI. The CDR3 here is CASSVDSTGELFF. CDR3 nucleotides: TGTGCCAGCAGTGTCGACTCCACCGGGGAGCTGTTTTTT.

This clone was seen only once. The chain employs TRBV5-4 and TRBJ2-7, with 7 bases matching TRBD1. Germline V lookup: CDR1 SGHNT, CDR2 YYREEE (reference sequence). J gave up 3 bases and V 3 bases, and 6 bases lay outside the gene matches. The CDR3 extends over 14 amino acids. In nucleotides, the CDR3 is TGTGCCAGCAGCTCCGGGACAGCGCTCTACGAGCAGTACTTC. Its translation is CASSSGTALYEQYF.